This T cell receptor (beta chain) is drawn from a study of blood T cell repertoires in COVID-19. Overall study context: Samples of COVID-19 (acute and convalescent) were obtained from the United States, Italy and Spain. PBMCs, B-cell-depleted T cells, or T cells were the source of the cDNA or gDNA that made up the material.

Libraries were prepared by immunoSEQ multiplex PCR; TCRdb keeps only in-frame clonotypes and omits some of them. The repertoire holds just over 80,000 clones, with approximately 90% as singletons. Participants were aged roughly 18 to 95 years, lived in 24 US areas, and enrolled virtually. Cohort allocation depended upon clinical history that participants reported. Between the trimmed V and J ends, which lost 4 bases and 4 bases, there was a span of 7 bases. CDR3 length: 13 residues. Germline V gives CDR1 MNHEY, CDR2 SMNVEV (reference sequence). The chain couples TRBV27 to TRBJ1-4; a weak D match, TRBD1 (6 bases). This sequence was found in a woman aged 45-65 years with acute COVID-19. The specimen sequenced was PBMCs or T cells enriched from blood (not recorded which). CDR3: CASSSRGNEKLFF. DNA for the CDR3: TGTGCCAGCAGTTCCAGGGGTAATGAAAAACTGTTTTTT.